This passage covers 27 T cell receptor beta chains from one sample sequenced in a study of cytomegalovirus exposure and HLA in healthy donors. PCR employed 60 Vbeta and 13 Jbeta primers. Assay: immunoSEQ multiplex PCR; the TCRdb copy retains only in-frame clones and omits some. The sample has 55,000 to 70,000 clones, around 62% seen once; the top ten hold around 17%. Specimen: PBMCs. The receptors shown here come from a man in his forties in good health and CMV-seropositive.

This chain links TRBV6-1 with TRBJ2-7; D call uncertain. The germline V gene encodes CDR1 MNHNS and CDR2 SASEGT. V was trimmed by 0 bases and J by 2 bases, leaving 8 bases between them. The CDR3 extends over 14 amino acids. The DNA for the CDR3 is TGTGCCAGCAGTGAAGCATCTCTAACCTACGAGCAGTACTTC. Translated: CASSEASLTYEQYF.

This clone was detected once. V gene TRBV2 combines with J gene TRBJ1-1; a weak D match, TRBD1 (5 bases). Germline V gene data show CDR1 as SNHLY and CDR2 as FYNNEI. V was pared by 7 bases and J by 2 bases, with 26 bases between. The CDR3 has 18 residues. The CDR3 sequence: CASIPFRSITGANTEAFF. In nucleotides, the CDR3 is TGTGCCAGCATCCCCTTTCGGTCGATTACAGGAGCTAACACTGAAGCTTTCTTT.

The rearrangement joins TRBV13 to TRBJ2-3; TRBD2 might be the D (7 bases). The CDR3 spans 16 residues. V was clipped by 3 bases and J by 6 bases, with 19 bases between them. The V gene's germline CDR1 is PRHDT and CDR2 FYEKMQ (reference sequence). The CDR3 bases are TGTGCCAGCAGCTTCAGGCGGGGGCCGGGTCATGATACGCAGTATTTT. Translated, it gives CASSFRRGPGHDTQYF. The full variable domain, with the rest looked up from reference TRBV13 and TRBJ2-3, is AAGVIQSPRHLIKEKRETATLKCYPIPRHDTVYWYQQGPGQDPQFLISFYEKMQSDKGSIPDRFSAQQFSDYHSELNMSSLELGDSALYFCASSFRRGPGHDTQYFGPGTRLTVL.

The gene calls are TRBV4-3 and TRBJ2-1; 11 nucleotides match TRBD2. This CDR3 comprises 20 residues. Trimming took 5 bases from V and 3 from J; bases not matched to a gene: 18. In germline, CDR1 is LGHNA, CDR2 YSLEER. The CDR3 here is CASSKGSGTPGTSGYNEQFF. DNA of the CDR3: TGCGCCAGCAGCAAGGGTTCCGGGACACCCGGGACTAGCGGCTACAATGAGCAGTTCTTC.

CDR3 coding DNA: TGTGCCAGCAGTTTACAGTACACTGAAGCTTTCTTT. This gives the protein CASSLQYTEAFF. V gene TRBV28 combines with J gene TRBJ1-1; D unclear. Trimming pared 2 bases from V and 3 bases from J, leaving 4 bases between. The CDR3 runs 12 residues. From germline, CDR1 is MDHEN and CDR2 SYDVKM.

The CDR3 reads CASSHAGSGNTIYF. The CDR3 coding sequence is TGCGCCAGCAGCCATGCAGGCTCTGGAAACACCATATATTTT. The rearrangement links TRBV4-3 to TRBJ1-3; D unresolved. The germline V and J ends were trimmed by 3 bases and 0 bases, with 6 bases remaining between them. The CDR3 loop spans 14 amino acids. CDR1 LGHNA and CDR2 YSLEER come from the germline V gene.

This clone came up a few times. The CDR3: CASSLDTYQETQYF. The DNA of the CDR3 is TGTGCCAGCAGCTTAGACACCTACCAAGAGACCCAGTACTTC. V usage is TRBV7-2 and J usage is TRBJ2-5; D gene unclear. CDR1 is SGHTA, CDR2 FQGNSA, per germline. The CDR3 has 14 residues. Trimming removed 1 base from V and 0 bases from J, with 6 bases in between.

V usage is TRBV29-1 and J usage is TRBJ1-5, with 10 nucleotides matching TRBD1. The V gene's germline CDR1 is SQVTM and CDR2 ANQGSEA. Losses at the gene ends were 6 bases for V and 0 bases for J; bases not matched to a gene: 8. This CDR3 region has 16 residues. The CDR3 sequence: CSVGTGDSSSNQPQHF. CDR3 nucleotides: TGCAGCGTGGGGACAGGGGATAGTTCTAGCAATCAGCCCCAGCATTTT.

As to this clone: One end of the junction varies from germline; a read error may be responsible. This chain uses TRBV7-9 with TRBJ2-7, with 10 positions matching TRBD1. Germline CDR1 SEHNR, CDR2 FQNEAQ (reference sequence). The CDR3 consists of 17 residues. The CDR3, as DNA: TGTTCCAGCACCTTAGCCGTCCGACAGGGGGCCTCCTACGAGCAGTACTTC. It is translated as CSSTLAVRQGASYEQYF.

The V and J genes are TRBV5-1 and TRBJ1-2; 8 nucleotides match TRBD1. The CDR3 is 12 residues long. With V trimmed by 7 bases and J by 6 bases, 5 bases remained unmatched. From germline, CDR1 is SGHRS and CDR2 YFSETQ. The CDR3 sequence is CASGGTGDGYTF. The CDR3, as DNA: TGCGCCAGCGGGGGGACAGGTGATGGCTACACCTTC.

V is TRBV7-8 and J is TRBJ1-3; 12 positions agree with TRBD1. Losses at the gene ends were 5 bases for V and 0 bases for J; bases not matched to a gene: 8. Germline CDR1 reads SGHVS; CDR2 reads FQNEAQ. This CDR3 has 18 residues. In DNA, the CDR3 is TGTGCCAGCAGCATTAGCGGGACAGGGGGCCTCTCTGGAAACACCATATATTTT. This gives the protein CASSISGTGGLSGNTIYF.

V and J are TRBV2 and TRBJ2-1; D is undetermined. Trimming cost V 5 bases and J 8 bases, with 16 bases left between them. The CDR3 consists of 14 residues. The germline V gene has CDR1 SNHLY and CDR2 FYNNEI. CDR3 protein: CASSRQTQTDEQFF. CDR3 DNA: TGTGCCAGCAGTCGACAAACACAGACGGATGAGCAGTTCTTC. Together with reference TRBV2 and TRBJ2-1, the CDR3 gives the full variable domain: EPEVTQTPSHQVTQMGQEVILRCVPISNHLYFYWYRQILGQKVEFLVSFYNNEISEKSEIFDDQFSVERPDGSNFTLKIRSTKLEDSAMYFCASSRQTQTDEQFFGPGTRLTVL.

This clone turned up a few times. V and J are TRBV5-4 and TRBJ2-1; 7 nucleotides match TRBD2. The germline V gene encodes CDR1 SGHNT and CDR2 YYREEE (reference sequence). The CDR3 covers 17 residues. V lost 3 bases to trimming and J lost 2 bases; unmatched junction nucleotides: 11. The CDR3 DNA is TGTGCCAGCAGCTCCGACCCTAGCGGCCAAACCTACAATGAGCAGTTCTTC. As protein: CASSSDPSGQTYNEQFF. Together with reference TRBV5-4 and TRBJ2-1, the CDR3 gives the full variable domain: ETGVTQSPTHLIKTRGQQVTLRCSSQSGHNTVSWYQQALGQGPQFIFQYYREEENGRGNFPPRFSGLQFPNYSSELNVNALELDDSALYLCASSSDPSGQTYNEQFFGPGTRLTVL.

The V gene is TRBV19, the J gene TRBJ2-1, with D possibly matching TRBD2 (6 bases). Germline V CDR1 and CDR2: LNHDA, SQIVND (reference sequence). The CDR3 covers 13 residues. V lost 1 base and J 13 bases, leaving 14 bases between the germline ends. CDR3 bases: TGTGCCAGTAGTATAGGAATCGGGGGAGAACAGTTCTTC. Translation: CASSIGIGGEQFF.

V usage is TRBV6-1 and J usage is TRBJ2-3; TRBD2 agrees at 13 bases. Losses at the gene ends were 7 bases for V and 6 bases for J; bases not matched to a gene: 7. This CDR3 region has 15 residues. Germline V gene data show CDR1 as MNHNS and CDR2 as SASEGT. The chain's CDR3 is CASTWTSGSRDTQYF. In DNA, the CDR3 is TGTGCCAGCACCTGGACTAGCGGGAGTCGGGATACGCAGTATTTT.

The rearrangement joins TRBV5-1 to TRBJ2-7; 8 bases match TRBD2. Germline lookup yields CDR1 SGHRS and CDR2 YFSETQ. The CDR3 runs to 16 residues. The J segment lost 1 base and the V segment lost 3 bases, leaving 9 bases of the junction unmatched. The CDR3 loop is CASSYPSGLGSYEQYF. The CDR3 DNA follows: TGCGCCAGCAGCTACCCTTCGGGACTAGGATCCTACGAGCAGTACTTC.

The V gene is TRBV7-9, the J gene TRBJ2-1, with 11 nucleotides matching TRBD1. The CDR3 totals 18 residues. Losses at the gene ends were 5 bases for V and 1 base for J; bases not matched to a gene: 10. Germline V CDR1 and CDR2: SEHNR, FQNEAQ (reference sequence). DNA of the CDR3: TGTGCCAGCAGCCCGGGCCCCGGGACAGGGGGATCCTACAATGAGCAGTTCTTC. Residues: CASSPGPGTGGSYNEQFF.

This sequence joins TRBV5-4 and TRBJ2-6; no reliable D call. Germline V gene data show CDR1 as SGHNT and CDR2 as YYREEE (reference sequence). CDR3 length: 13 amino acids. Trimming took 4 bases from V and 2 from J, leaving 4 bases between them. CDR3 coding DNA: TGTGCCAGCAGCCTTCCTGGGGCCAACGTCCTGACTTTC. This codes for CASSLPGANVLTF.

J is TRBJ1-2 and V is TRBV2, with D possibly matching TRBD1 (6 bases). Deletions cut 1 base from V and 8 bases from J, with 14 bases between. Germline V gene sequence: CDR1 SNHLY, CDR2 FYNNEI. The CDR3 loop spans 14 amino acids. The CDR3, as DNA: TGTGCCAGCAGTGAAGGGGGGCAGGTCGGGGGCTACACCTTC. Translating gives CASSEGGQVGGYTF.

The gene calls are TRBV7-3 and TRBJ1-1; D not certain. The germline V gene encodes CDR1 SGHTA and CDR2 FQGTGA. Trimming stripped 5 bases from V and 1 base from J, with 8 bases between. CDR3 length equals 13 residues. CDR3 DNA: TGTGCCAGCAGCCGCCAGTCGAACACTGAAGCTTTCTTT. It specifies CASSRQSNTEAFF.

In nucleotides, the CDR3 is TGTGCCAGCAGCTTAGCGGGGGGCCAGTTCTTC. It encodes CASSLAGGQFF. V usage is TRBV11-2 and J usage is TRBJ2-1; possibly TRBD2 for D (7 bases). Germline assignment: CDR1 SGHAT and CDR2 FQNNGV. The V end lost 1 base, the J end lost 13 bases, and 8 bases lay between the germline ends. CDR3 length: 11 residues.

This clone came up a few times. This chain joins TRBV7-9 and TRBJ2-7, with D possibly matching TRBD2 (5 bases). V gave up 5 bases and J gave up 2 bases, with 13 bases separating them. The CDR3 spans 14 residues. Germline-derived CDR1 and CDR2 are SEHNR and FQNEAQ (reference sequence). For the CDR3, the DNA is TGTGCCAGCAGCCCCGGTGGAGGACCCTACGAGCAGTACTTC. It is translated as CASSPGGGPYEQYF. The full variable domain, in which reference TRBV7-9 and TRBJ2-7 provide the parts outside the CDR3, is DTGVSQNPRHKITKRGQNVTFRCDPISEHNRLYWYRQTLGQGPEFLTYFQNEAQLEKSRLLSDRFSAERPKGSFSTLEIQRTEQGDSAMYLCASSPGGGPYEQYFGPGTRLTVT.

For this clone: Additional DNA sequences in this sample encode the identical CDR3. V usage is TRBV29-1 and J usage is TRBJ1-1, with D perhaps matching TRBD1 (6 bases). CDR1 SQVTM and CDR2 ANQGSEA come from the germline V gene. This CDR3 has 15 residues. V gave up 7 bases and J gave up 5 bases, with 23 bases separating them. The CDR3 is CSGALVRQGRTEAFF. In DNA, the CDR3 is TGCAGCGGCGCGTTGGTTAGGCAGGGGAGAACTGAAGCTTTCTTT.

V usage is TRBV11-2 and J usage is TRBJ2-5, with 7 bases fitting TRBD1. Germline V CDR1 and CDR2: SGHAT, FQNNGV. CDR3 length: 12 amino acids. V was clipped by 5 bases and J by 8 bases; unmatched bases: 5. The CDR3 nucleotides are TGTGCCAGCAGCCCAGGGGGAAAAACCCAGTACTTC. It is translated as CASSPGGKTQYF.

The chain carries TRBV2 and TRBJ2-3; no clear D. This CDR3 comprises 11 residues. Trimming pared 5 bases from V and 4 bases from J, leaving 4 bases between. Germline assignment: CDR1 SNHLY and CDR2 FYNNEI. CDR3 residues: CASSIADTQYF. The CDR3 coding sequence is TGTGCCAGCAGTATCGCAGATACGCAGTATTTT. The full variable domain, with the rest looked up from reference TRBV2 and TRBJ2-3, is EPEVTQTPSHQVTQMGQEVILRCVPISNHLYFYWYRQILGQKVEFLVSFYNNEISEKSEIFDDQFSVERPDGSNFTLKIRSTKLEDSAMYFCASSIADTQYFGPGTRLTVL.

The rearrangement links TRBV5-4 to TRBJ2-3; D ambiguous. Trimming removed 3 bases from V and 1 base from J, with 6 bases in between. The CDR3 is 13 residues long. CDR1 is SGHNT and CDR2 is YYREEE in the germline V gene (reference sequence). DNA of the CDR3: TGTGCCAGCAGCTCGAGTGGCACAGATACGCAGTATTTT. It yields the protein CASSSSGTDTQYF.

The rearrangement uses TRBV4-2 and TRBJ2-7, with 10 positions matching TRBD2. Per germline, CDR1 LGHNA and CDR2 YNFKEQ. The ends lost 3 bases at V and 3 bases at J; junction bases unmatched: 11. This CDR3 comprises 17 residues. In DNA, the CDR3 is TGTGCCAGCAGCCAGGTATCCGGGACTAGCGTCTACTACGAGCAGTACTTC. Its translation is CASSQVSGTSVYYEQYF.